This T cell receptor (beta chain) was captured by sequencing in a study of cytomegalovirus exposure and HLA in healthy donors. Across the study: Most genotyped donors, approximately 77% of some 400, had Caucasian-associated genetic ancestry. Regarding the study as a whole: The dataset shows that most TCR sequences were rare, while some public TCRs occurred in many donors.

13 Jbeta primers and 60 Vbeta primers were used for the PCR. Here immunoSEQ multiplex PCR was the method, and the copy in TCRdb shows in-frame clones only, minus some. The sample has around 120,000 clones; about three quarters are singletons. Germline V lookup: CDR1 SNHLY, CDR2 FYNNEI. CDR3 size: 14 residues. The V and J ends lost 6 bases and 6 bases, in that order; junction bases with no gene match: 9. This clone appeared a single time. Its specificity is not known. The genes are TRBV2 and TRBJ2-3, with 7 bases fitting TRBD2. The sample consisted of PBMCs. The TCR comes from a young man in good health and CMV-seronegative. The CDR3 DNA reads TGTGCCAGCAGCGCTGCGGGGGATTGGGATACGCAGTATTTT. This gives the protein CASSAAGDWDTQYF.